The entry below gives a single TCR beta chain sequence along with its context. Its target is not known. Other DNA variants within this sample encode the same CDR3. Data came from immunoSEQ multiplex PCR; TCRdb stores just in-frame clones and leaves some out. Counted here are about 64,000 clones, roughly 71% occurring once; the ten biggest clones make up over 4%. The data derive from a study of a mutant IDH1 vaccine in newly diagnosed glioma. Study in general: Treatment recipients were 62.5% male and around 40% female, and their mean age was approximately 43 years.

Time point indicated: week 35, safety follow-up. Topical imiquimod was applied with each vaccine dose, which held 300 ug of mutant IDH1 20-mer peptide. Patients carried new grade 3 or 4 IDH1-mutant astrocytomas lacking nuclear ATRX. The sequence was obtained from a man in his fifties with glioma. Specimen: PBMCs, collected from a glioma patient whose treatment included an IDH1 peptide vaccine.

In DNA, the CDR3 is TGTGCCTGGAGTCGCGGGGGGAACACTGAAGCTTTCTTT. This translates into CAWSRGGNTEAFF. The rearrangement links TRBV30 to TRBJ1-1; D is perhaps TRBD1 (5 bases). The CDR3 totals 13 residues. Germline V CDR1 and CDR2: GTSNPN, SVGIG (reference sequence). The V end lost 2 bases, the J end lost 1 base, and 8 bases lay between the germline ends.